The rows below give T cell receptor beta chains drawn from one sample of a study of blood T cell repertoires in COVID-19. The protocol was immunoSEQ multiplex PCR, while the TCRdb copy is restricted to in-frame clones and leaves out a portion. The sample holds around 200,000 clones, around 84% seen once. Sequencing used peripheral blood. The receptors shown here come from a woman between 65 and 79 years old with COVID-19, enrolled during active disease. CDR3s include the opening cysteine and the closing phenylalanine or tryptophan. A D gene is named only where the DNA matches it firmly. Expanded clones are given a class, and other clones once, few, many or no size at all.

j_call clone_size d_call v_call cdr3_aa cdr3_nt
TRBJ2-2 - TRBD2 TRBV7-8 CASSPPLAGVHTGELFF TGTGCCAGCAGCCCGCCGCTAGCGGGGGTCCACACCGGGGAGCTGTTTTTT
TRBJ2-3 - TRBD2 TRBV9 CASSPWVKRDTDTQYF TGTGCCAGCAGCCCCTGGGTGAAGCGGGACACAGATACGCAGTATTTT
TRBJ2-1 - - TRBV5-1 CASSSSRSNEQFF TGCGCCAGCAGCTCCTCTCGGAGCAATGAGCAGTTCTTC
TRBJ1-1 - TRBD1 TRBV3-1/TRBV3-2 CASSGHPGTGVNTEAFF TGTGCCAGCAGCGGACATCCCGGGACAGGGGTGAACACTGAAGCTTTCTTT
TRBJ2-1 once TRBD1 TRBV19 CASSIRGLSYNEQFF TGTGCCAGTAGTATTAGGGGGCTCTCCTACAATGAGCAGTTCTTC
TRBJ2-4 - TRBD1 TRBV30 CAWTSPGQGVYIQYF TGTGCCTGGACTTCTCCGGGACAGGGGGTATACATTCAGTACTTC
TRBJ2-3 - TRBD2 TRBV7-2 CASSLQAGGPLDTQYF TGTGCCAGCAGCCTCCAAGCGGGAGGGCCTTTAGATACGCAGTATTTT
TRBJ2-3 - TRBD1 TRBV24-1 CATSGGQGASTDTQYF TGTGCCACCAGTGGGGGACAGGGGGCTAGCACAGATACGCAGTATTTT
TRBJ1-1 - TRBD1 TRBV19 CASRIDRGDLEAFF TGTGCCAGTAGGATCGACAGGGGGGATCTTGAAGCTTTCTTT
TRBJ2-1 - TRBD2 TRBV6-5 CASSPLAGDGNEQFF TGTGCCAGCAGTCCTCTCGCGGGAGACGGCAATGAGCAGTTCTTC
TRBJ1-1 - TRBD1 TRBV7-2 CASSFRDRGWDTEAFF TGTGCCAGCAGCTTCCGGGACAGGGGTTGGGACACTGAAGCTTTCTTT
TRBJ1-2 once - TRBV19 CASSRADGLRRGYTF TGTGCCAGTAGTAGGGCCGACGGACTGAGGCGTGGCTACACCTTC
TRBJ2-7 - - TRBV28 CASSSSLSGSLPYEQYF TGTGCCAGCAGTTCTTCTCTCAGCGGGTCCTTACCCTACGAGCAGTACTTC
TRBJ2-1 - - TRBV10-1 CATQRSPYNEQFF TGCGCCACCCAGCGTTCCCCCTACAATGAGCAGTTCTTC
TRBJ1-3 - - TRBV5-1 CASSRELQGQFATIYF TGCGCCAGCAGCCGGGAATTACAGGGCCAGTTCGCCACCATATATTTT
TRBJ2-1 - - TRBV28 CASSSGSKSSYNEQFF TGTGCCAGCAGTTCGGGGAGTAAGAGCTCCTACAATGAGCAGTTCTTC